This T cell receptor beta chain was retrieved from a study of T cells in severe cutaneous drug reactions. Study-wide points: Tolerant-control and healthy-donor PBMC lacked or rarely had the public CDR3 found in blisters.

The donors had carbamazepine-induced Stevens-Johnson syndrome or toxic epidermal necrolysis. In the case of this clonotype: Its antigen remains unidentified.

TCR subtype-specific primers in iRepertoire multiplex PCR prepared libraries for bulk and single-cell sequencing. Roughly 95-500 ng of RNA per sample was bulk library input. From its re-call of the multiplex PCR reads, TCRdb lists each CDR3 protein once, without DNA. The table lists just over 20,000 distinct CDR3 sequences. CDR1 is DFQATT, CDR2 SNEGSKA, per germline (reference sequence). The CDR3 loop spans 13 amino acids. The sequenced material came from PBMCs. This TCR derives from a human donor with toxic epidermal necrolysis, a severe cutaneous drug reaction. The chain joins TRBV20-1 to TRBJ2-7; TCRdb picks TRBD1, but there is no DNA to check that call. The CDR3 sequence is CSARGQGNYEQYF.